This TCR beta chain was found in a study of blood T cell repertoires in COVID-19. The wider study: Samples representing acute and convalescent COVID-19 were sourced from the United States, Italy and Spain.

Recovered participants had two consecutive negative NP/OP PCR tests, healthcare professional clearance, or symptom resolution. Per germline, CDR1 LGHDT and CDR2 YNNKEL (reference sequence). The CDR3 is 16 amino acids. Trimming stripped 0 bases from V and 2 bases from J, with 11 bases between. Original processing notes: Amplification from reference gene primers served as the basis for estimated nucleated cell counts. Measured with immunoSEQ multiplex PCR; TCRdb has only the in-frame clones, and not every one. The V and J calls and clone size were taken over from that table, and D and trimming were inferred from the DNA. The table includes roughly 180,000 clones, more than 65% detected once.

The chain couples TRBV3-1 (or the pseudogene TRBV3-2) to TRBJ2-1; D is possibly TRBD2 (6 bases). Sequences were obtained from PBMCs or T cells enriched from blood (not recorded which). This sequence was found in a man aged 60 to 69 who had recovered from COVID-19. The CDR3: CASSQDGGSPYNEQFF. In DNA form, the CDR3 reads TGTGCCAGCAGCCAAGATGGGGGGTCTCCCTACAATGAGCAGTTCTTC.